The 25 T cell receptor beta chains in this list originate from one sample, sequenced in a study of OX40 agonist ivuxolimab in advanced cancers. Using immunoSEQ multiplex PCR, the repertoire was profiled, and TCRdb retains in-frame clones only, with some absent. There are about 15,000 clones in the sample; roughly nine tenths occur only once, and 67% lies in the top ten. The source was CD4+ or CD8+ T cells sorted from blood, collected in a trial of the OX40 agonist ivuxolimab. The source is an adult with an advanced solid tumor such as melanoma, head and neck, liver or kidney cancer.

The rearrangement uses TRBV2 and TRBJ2-1; 8 positions agree with TRBD2. CDR1 and CDR2 (germline): SNHLY, FYNNEI. V dropped 8 bases and J dropped 1; count of bases not matched to a gene: 7. The CDR3 spans 15 residues. The CDR3 loop reads CASEIAGPSYNEQFF. DNA for the CDR3: TGTGCCAGCGAAATAGCGGGGCCTTCCTACAATGAGCAGTTCTTC.

The rearrangement uses TRBV29-1 and TRBJ1-1; 7 nucleotides align to TRBD1. Germline-derived CDR1 and CDR2 are SQVTM and ANQGSEA. This CDR3 is 14 amino acids long. V gave up 6 bases and J gave up 4 bases; unmatched junction bases: 11. Written as DNA, the CDR3 is TGCAGCGTGCCCAACCGACAGGGTAGCACTGAAGCTTTCTTT. Translation gives CSVPNRQGSTEAFF.

This chain joins TRBV7-9 and TRBJ2-7; possible D gene TRBD1, 5 bases. Trimming cost V 1 base and J 7 bases, with 11 bases left between them. The V gene's germline CDR1 is SEHNR and CDR2 FQNEAQ (reference sequence). The CDR3 is 13 amino acids. The CDR3 is CASSLEGAGEQYF. The CDR3 nucleotides are TGTGCCAGCAGCTTAGAAGGGGCAGGGGAGCAGTACTTC.

The V and J genes are TRBV10-1 and TRBJ2-7; D possibly uses TRBD1 or TRBD2 (6 bases each). The CDR3 loop spans 14 amino acids. Deletions cut 10 bases from V and 3 bases from J, with 19 bases between. Germline V gene data show CDR1 as WNHNN and CDR2 as SYGVQD (reference sequence). Here the CDR3 reads CATSRGTQGYEQYF. The DNA for the CDR3 is TGCGCCACCAGCCGGGGGACACAGGGCTACGAGCAGTACTTC.

The chain employs TRBV5-1 and TRBJ2-7; possibly TRBD1 or TRBD2 for D (6 bases each). Germline-derived CDR1 and CDR2 are SGHRS and YFSETQ. Trimming left V 0 bases short and J 3 bases short, with 10 bases between. CDR3 length: 14 amino acids. In nucleotides, the CDR3 is TGCGCCAGCAGCTTGGCGGGGGCTAACTACGAGCAGTACTTC. This gives the protein CASSLAGANYEQYF.

V usage is TRBV6-5 and J usage is TRBJ1-1; 9 bases agree with TRBD1. The V gene end was trimmed by 5 bases and the J gene end by 4 bases; junction bases not matched to a gene: 2. The length of the CDR3 is 13 residues. Germline assignment: CDR1 MNHEY and CDR2 SVGAGI. The CDR3 reads CASSKTGGTEAFF. The CDR3 coding sequence is TGTGCCAGCAGTAAGACAGGGGGCACTGAAGCTTTCTTT.

The table lists this clone with a count of one. The V call is TRBV7-2, the J call TRBJ1-5; D gene ambiguous. V was pared by 2 bases and J by 7 bases, with 9 bases between. Germline lookup yields CDR1 SGHTA and CDR2 FQGNSA. CDR3 size: 13 residues. CDR3 bases: TGTGCCAGCAGCTTATATGCGGAGCAGCCCCAGCATTTT. It encodes CASSLYAEQPQHF.

This clone was detected a few times. The chain couples TRBV14 to TRBJ1-1; TRBD1 aligns across 7 bases. The germline V gene encodes CDR1 SGHDN and CDR2 FVKESK. The CDR3 totals 16 residues. Trimming cost V 0 bases and J 0 bases; bases outside gene matches: 4. CDR3 loop: CASSQDWGQLNTEAFF. The CDR3 coding sequence is TGTGCCAGCAGCCAAGATTGGGGACAGTTGAACACTGAAGCTTTCTTT.

This chain links TRBV6-5 with TRBJ2-5; 7 bases match TRBD1. V was clipped by 5 bases and J by 2 bases; unmatched bases: 5. CDR1 and CDR2 from the germline V gene are MNHEY and SVGAGI. The CDR3 is 14 amino acids. The CDR3 region has the DNA TGTGCCAGCAGTCACCCGACAGGGCAAGAGACCCAGTACTTC. It translates to CASSHPTGQETQYF.

The chain carries TRBV14 and TRBJ2-7; D perhaps matches TRBD1 (5 bases). V dropped 3 bases and J dropped 1 base, with 7 bases sitting between them. Germline values: CDR1 SGHDN, CDR2 FVKESK. The CDR3 loop spans 13 amino acids. For the CDR3, the DNA is TGTGCCAGCAGCCAGGGGCAATCCTACGAGCAGTACTTC. Protein sequence: CASSQGQSYEQYF.

This clone was detected a few times. This chain uses TRBV29-1 with TRBJ2-3; D tentatively reads TRBD1 or TRBD2 (6 bases each). Between the trimmed V and J ends, which lost 7 bases and 6 bases, there was a span of 23 bases. This CDR3 comprises 15 residues. Germline V gene data show CDR1 as SQVTM and CDR2 as ANQGSEA. The CDR3 reads CSASIRDSGADTQYF. The CDR3 bases are TGCAGCGCCTCAATCCGGGACTCGGGGGCGGATACGCAGTATTTT.

This clone came up a few times. The chain employs TRBV30 and TRBJ1-2, with unresolved D. Trimming removed 2 bases from V and 2 bases from J, with 9 bases in between. Germline assignment: CDR1 GTSNPN and CDR2 SVGIG (reference sequence). CDR3 length: 13 amino acids. The CDR3 loop reads CAWSPGRNYGYTF. CDR3 in DNA: TGTGCCTGGAGTCCCGGACGGAACTATGGCTACACCTTC.

This chain links TRBV11-3 with TRBJ1-1; D uncertain. Germline V lookup: CDR1 SGHNT, CDR2 YENEEA. The germline V and J ends were trimmed by 1 base and 1 base, with 4 bases remaining between them. The CDR3 has 13 residues. CDR3 coding DNA: TGTGCCAGCAGCTTAGTACAGAACACTGAAGCTTTCTTT. It translates to CASSLVQNTEAFF.

The chain recombines TRBV2 with TRBJ1-2; TRBD1 agrees at 7 bases. The CDR3 has 11 residues. J lost 7 bases, V lost 8 bases, and 4 bases had no gene match. CDR1 is SNHLY and CDR2 is FYNNEI in the germline V gene. In nucleotides, the CDR3 is TGTGCCAGCGGGCCAGGGGGTGGCTACACCTTC. Protein: CASGPGGGYTF.

The V and J genes are TRBV11-3 and TRBJ2-7; a weak D match, TRBD1 (6 bases). From germline, CDR1 is SGHNT and CDR2 YENEEA. The CDR3 sequence is 16 residues long. With 2 bases removed from V and 3 bases from J, the gap between germline ends came to 17 bases. CDR3 in amino acids: CASSLLVTGRRYEQYF. The CDR3 nucleotides read TGTGCCAGCAGCTTACTAGTGACAGGACGACGCTACGAGCAGTACTTC.

The V call is TRBV30, the J call TRBJ2-3; D remains unclear. Germline CDR1 GTSNPN, CDR2 SVGIG (reference sequence). This CDR3 region has 14 residues. Deletions cut 5 bases from V and 0 bases from J, with 12 bases between. CDR3: CAWEQFSSTDTQYF. In DNA, the CDR3 is TGTGCCTGGGAACAGTTCTCTAGCACAGATACGCAGTATTTT.

The chain links TRBV30 to TRBJ1-1; D remains unclear. CDR1 GTSNPN and CDR2 SVGIG come from the germline V gene (reference sequence). The CDR3 extends over 10 amino acids. Trimming pared 5 bases from V and 3 bases from J, leaving 4 bases between. This CDR3 reads CAWFDTEAFF. DNA for the CDR3: TGTGCCTGGTTCGACACTGAAGCTTTCTTT.

The chain employs TRBV9 and TRBJ1-6; TRBD1 might be the D (6 bases). Germline loops: CDR1 SGDLS, CDR2 YYNGEE. This CDR3 spans 14 amino acids. V gave up 0 bases and J gave up 13 bases, with 14 bases separating them. The CDR3 region has the DNA TGTGCCAGCAGCGTAGAGGGGGGGTTGGGTCCCCTCCACTTT. This encodes CASSVEGGLGPLHF.

The chain carries TRBV7-3 and TRBJ1-6; the D gene is possibly TRBD1 (5 bases). The CDR3 consists of 14 residues. V was shortened by 3 bases and J by 6 bases, with 9 bases between the two germline ends. In germline, CDR1 is SGHTA, CDR2 FQGTGA. CDR3 sequence reads: CASSLTASNSPLHF. CDR3 bases: TGTGCCAGCAGCTTGACAGCTTCTAATTCACCCCTCCACTTT.

This clone was picked up a small number of times. The V gene is TRBV19, the J gene TRBJ2-7; D is uncertain. Per the germline V gene, CDR1 is LNHDA and CDR2 is SQIVND (reference sequence). V lost 3 bases, J lost 3 bases, and 6 bases lay in between. This CDR3 is 12 amino acids long. The CDR3 sequence: CASSIGGYEQYF. In DNA form, the CDR3 reads TGTGCCAGTAGTATCGGCGGCTACGAGCAGTACTTC.

The rearrangement uses TRBV27 and TRBJ2-6; 7 bases are shared with TRBD1. V dropped 7 bases and J dropped 4; count of bases not matched to a gene: 4. Germline V gene lookup returns CDR1 MNHEY and CDR2 SMNVEV (reference sequence). The CDR3 covers 14 residues. Written as DNA, the CDR3 is TGTGCCAGCATGACAGGGTCGGGGGCCAACGTCCTGACTTTC. Translation: CASMTGSGANVLTF.

This chain connects TRBV9 to TRBJ2-2, with 7 bases lining up with TRBD1. This CDR3 spans 15 amino acids. Germline V gene sequence: CDR1 SGDLS, CDR2 YYNGEE. V trimming: 3 bases; J trimming: 3 bases; junction bases outside the gene matches: 5. CDR3 loop: CASSGTGADTGELFF. Here the CDR3 DNA reads TGTGCCAGCAGCGGGACAGGTGCGGACACCGGGGAGCTGTTTTTT.

This sequence joins TRBV4-3 and TRBJ1-1; D unresolved. Per germline, CDR1 LGHNA and CDR2 YSLEER. V dropped 0 bases and J dropped 5 bases, with 7 bases sitting between them. The CDR3 runs 13 residues. CDR3 in DNA: TGCGCCAGCAGCCAAGATCCGAATACTGAAGCTTTCTTT. Translated, it gives CASSQDPNTEAFF.

The CDR3 DNA reads as TGTGCCACCAGCAGAGATAGACCGAGGGCCTACGAGCAGTACTTC. It translates to CATSRDRPRAYEQYF. The chain is built from TRBV15 and TRBJ2-7, with D perhaps matching TRBD2 (5 bases). The CDR3 consists of 15 residues. Germline-derived CDR1 and CDR2 are LNHNV and YYDKDF (reference sequence). The V and J ends lost 0 bases and 2 bases respectively, with 11 bases between them.

CDR3 region: CASSAFPGGNYGYTF. For the CDR3, the DNA is TGTGCCAGCAGCGCATTCCCCGGGGGGAACTATGGCTACACCTTC. This chain links TRBV9 with TRBJ1-2, with TRBD1 as a possible D gene (5 bases). The CDR3 length is 15 residues. The V and J ends lost 3 bases and 2 bases respectively, with 14 bases between them. The germline V gene encodes CDR1 SGDLS and CDR2 YYNGEE.